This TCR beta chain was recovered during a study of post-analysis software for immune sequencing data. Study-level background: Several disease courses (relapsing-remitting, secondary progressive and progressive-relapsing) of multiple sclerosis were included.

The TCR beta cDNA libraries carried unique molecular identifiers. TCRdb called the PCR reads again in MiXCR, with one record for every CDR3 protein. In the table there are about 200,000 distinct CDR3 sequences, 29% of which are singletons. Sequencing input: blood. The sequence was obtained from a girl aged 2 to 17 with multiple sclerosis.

The CDR3 reads CASSQGRTVLMNTEAFF. Here the CDR3 DNA reads TGCGCCAGCAGCCAAGGGAGGACAGTACTAATGAACACTGAAGCTTTCTTT. V gene TRBV4-1 combines with J gene TRBJ1-1; tentative D call: TRBD1 (6 bases). Trimming stripped 1 base from V and 0 bases from J, with 15 bases between. Looked up from germline, CDR1 is MGHRA and CDR2 is YSYEKL. CDR3 length equals 17 residues.